Listed below are T cell receptor beta chains from one sample, sequenced in a study of blood T cell repertoires in COVID-19. The protocol was immunoSEQ multiplex PCR, while the TCRdb copy is restricted to in-frame clones and leaves out a portion. Counted here are a few hundred thousand clones, 70% to 90% occurring once; the ten biggest clones make up roughly 7%. The specimen was peripheral blood. These receptors all come from a human donor in a cohort sampled during active COVID-19. CDR3s include the opening cysteine and the closing phenylalanine or tryptophan.

J	V	CDR3
TRBJ2-1	TRBV12-3/TRBV12-4	CASSFRGYNEQFF
TRBJ1-2	TRBV18	CASSSLGGFGSYGYTF
TRBJ1-2	TRBV12-3/TRBV12-4	CASSSRYGYTF
TRBJ1-5	TRBV5-1	CASSWGDGYNQPQHF
TRBJ2-7	TRBV27	CASSLGRGTYEQYF
TRBJ1-5	TRBV10-3	CAISDRNQPQHF
TRBJ1-1	TRBV30	CAWSLRPGAEAFF
TRBJ2-5	TRBV2	CASTTEETQYF
TRBJ1-6	TRBV19	CASSSLGGDIYNSPLHF
TRBJ1-1	TRBV15	CATSSNRLERSEAFF
TRBJ2-2	TRBV15	CATRGVNTGELFF
TRBJ1-4	TRBV7-8	CASSLDRGGGLFF
TRBJ1-1	TRBV19	CASTPSPGGGTEAFF
TRBJ2-4	TRBV6-6	CASSPGQGANIQYF
TRBJ1-3	TRBV3-1/TRBV3-2	CASSLTGLSSGNTIYF
TRBJ2-3	TRBV4-2	CASSQDLAGETDTQYF
TRBJ2-7	TRBV7-8	CASSLQAPPAEQYF
TRBJ2-7	TRBV19	CASSRGDSGYEQYF
TRBJ2-3	TRBV29-1	CSVDRGVQDTQYF
TRBJ2-7	TRBV29-1	CSVPGLRGGVYEQYF